This TCR beta chain was profiled in a study of cytomegalovirus exposure and HLA in healthy donors listed by TCRdb under 2017. About the investigation overall: According to an earlier analysis of several hundred of the donors, roughly 180 million T cells yielded 117 million unique TCR beta sequences and approximately 280 Gb of sequence data. An early release that covered approximately 600 HLA-typed donors contained about 300 gigabases of sequencing data and around 85 million unique TCR sequences. Among the roughly 400 genotyped donors, about 85% belonged to the genetic ancestry cluster associated with self-reported Caucasian donors. The study aimed to test whether cataloging public T cell receptors could reveal signatures of past pathogen exposure. The study profiled the T cell repertoires of approximately 700 subjects by immunosequencing and related them to cytomegalovirus serostatus. Besides the first cohort of 550 to 750 subjects, a separate validation cohort made up of about 120 different subjects was used. To predict cytomegalovirus infection status, the study combined high-throughput TCR immunosequencing, statistical association of individual TCRs with disease status, and machine learning. In a later analysis, previously published TCR beta repertoires from 666 donors were re-analyzed and high-resolution HLA genotyping was added so that TCR occurrence patterns could be studied. Rather than using new phenotypic data, the later analysis identified candidate immune exposures from TCR beta sequences and from how often those sequences occurred across donors. In an earlier analysis of 500 to 650 of the donors, high-throughput TCR beta sequencing was used to judge whether each TCR beta V gene segment behaved as functional or pseudogenic. Donor age, sex, ethnicity and CMV serostatus were collected together with the repertoire data. Genome-wide SNP genotypes for about 55% of the 666 donors were used in a later genetic analysis, which treated that subset as a discovery cohort. All discovery cohort repertoires had been generated using a single sequencing platform. Both class I and class II loci were covered by HLA typing, at four-digit resolution. Typing coverage varied by locus: roughly 620-640 donors for A, B, C, DRB1 and DQB1; 522 for DQA1; some 610 for DPA1; 450 to 480 for DPB1. Roughly five DR-DQ haplotypes were handled as single units for association and clustering because linkage in the cohort was strong. On average, about 200,000 unique TCR beta nucleotide sequences were sequenced per donor among a few hundred genotyped donors of the cohort, with 15% to 20% of those sequences being non-productive. Study-wide findings and limitations: Specific HLA alleles were associated with more than 15,000 TCR beta sequences at a false discovery rate of 0.05 in a later analysis. In an earlier analysis of about 540 of the donors, most TCR beta V segments were observed in productive rearrangements about 87% or about 30% of the time, broadly matching IMGT annotations. Because some donors lacked HLA typing at each locus, the association tests relied only on the typed subset. The presence/absence analyses assumed that sequencing depth was roughly uniform across donors, and that assumption may not be true. A later analysis found that TCR association rates varied across HLA loci, with DRB1 alleles showing the most associated TCRs and HLA-C alleles the fewest. A later analysis found that HLA-associated TCR beta chains were more clonally expanded and had lower generation probabilities than equally common non-associated chains. Cytomegalovirus status was reported to be diagnosed by the classifier with high specificity and sensitivity in both the original and validation cohorts. In vitro tests confirmed that a few of the cytomegalovirus-associated TCR beta chains recognize cytomegalovirus antigens. It was suggested by the authors that the approach could potentially be generalized to other disease states and immunological phenotypes. Most TCR sequences were seen in very few donors, while some public TCRs were found in many individuals. According to a later analysis, most CMV-associated TCR beta chains appeared to be HLA-restricted, and the HLA associations seemed to be driven largely by CMV exposure. When HLA alleles, especially DR and DQ, strongly co-occurred, attributing TCR associations to individual alleles was difficult. According to a later genetic analysis, donors in an Asian-associated ancestry cluster had fewer N-insertions in productive TCRs than the approximately 690-donor mean. Only TCR beta chains were sequenced in this cohort, and the absence of alpha or paired-chain data limited detectable features. Correlated functional status among segregating V segments might be attributable to linkage disequilibrium, but an unknown experimental factor could not be ruled out. The study listed 164 TCR beta chains as associated with cytomegalovirus. According to a later analysis, parvovirus B19, influenza, CMV and Epstein-Barr virus appeared linked to several top co-occurrence clusters. For the cohort, immune exposure information was limited to CMV serostatus. A cluster of highly shared sequence variants was judged likely to be a technical artifact of the sequencing pipeline. V-gene and J-gene trimming of TCR beta chains was associated with a missense DCLRE1C variant in a later genetic analysis, and the association was replicated in an independent cohort. Because counts were too low, around 17 rarely observed V segments, including chromosome 9 orphons, were left out of the earlier analysis of roughly 600 of the donors. Some IMGT-functional V segments, including TRBV6-2 and TRBV6-3, could not be distinguished by the 87-base-pair reads and were therefore excluded. A further reported finding was that TCR beta sequences accurately predicted the HLA-A and HLA-B alleles for most subjects in the first cohort.

The CDR3 runs 14 residues from the cysteine to the phenylalanine. The kept DNA is CDR3 alone, 42 bases in frame from the first base. V is cut back by 5 bases and J by 7 bases, with 9 bases in the junction unmatched. Per the germline V gene (reference sequence), MNHEY is the CDR1 and SMNVEV is the CDR2. In total, 600 or so healthy bone marrow donors made up the cohort. Cohort members were all nominally healthy when sampled, although unrecorded immune exposures were likely present. The donor tested CMV seropositive and was one of the 289 seropositive cohort members. A peripheral blood sample was collected from each donor, and TCR beta sequencing was performed on peripheral blood mononuclear cells. Genomic DNA extraction from the blood cell samples was performed with the Qiagen DNeasy Blood Extraction Kit. Libraries were prepared through the immunoSEQ multiplex PCR assay. For the multiplex PCR, a mixture combining 60 forward primers for TCR Vbeta segments and 13 reverse primers for TCR Jbeta segments was used. A multiplex PCR assay on genomic DNA amplified the CDR3 region of rearranged TCR beta genes. On the Illumina HiSeq System, the amplified TCR beta libraries were sequenced as 87-base-pair reads. Per the source publication's procedure: In a later analysis, 70 million to 95 million unique TCR beta chains were counted across the roughly 670 repertoires, and around 11 million of these chains were shared by at least two donors. Raw reads were error-corrected and collapsed into unique sequences with a nearest-neighbor algorithm that merged closely related sequences to remove PCR and sequencing errors. V, D and J gene segments were assigned by aligning CDR3 sequences to IMGT reference sequences. For a sequence to be retained, at least a six-nucleotide match to both a V gene segment and a J gene segment was required. A rearrangement counted as productive if the CDR3 had no stop codons and remained in frame with V and J, and every other rearrangement counted as non-productive. CDR3 was defined according to IMGT convention as the region running from the second conserved V-encoded cysteine to the conserved J-encoded phenylalanine. The earlier analysis of 587 of the donors excluded sequences that lacked an unambiguous match to a single V gene segment. In an earlier analysis of about 590 of the donors, a V segment was called functional when productive rearrangements were above 56.7%, and segregating when the standard deviation between donors exceeded 5%. A statistical classification framework was built to diagnose cytomegalovirus status from the catalog of TCR beta chain sequences. In a later analysis, V and J genes were assigned by comparing TCR nucleotide sequences against IMGT/GENE-DB human TR gene sequences. The TCRdist pipeline was used in a later analysis to assign CDR3 sequences and most-parsimonious VDJ recombination scenarios. In a later analysis, each TCR beta chain was defined by its CDR3 amino acid sequence together with its V-gene family, and reads lacking a unique V-gene family were excluded. In a later analysis, fewer than 650 highly shared, low-generation-probability nucleotide sequences were removed to address suspected cross-contamination and a sequencing artifact. For each public chain, a later analysis derived a clonal expansion index from normalized ranks of inferred template counts within each repertoire. In a later analysis, generation probabilities were computed with a VDJ recombination model fitted to out-of-frame rearrangements, and the resulting probabilities were checked against IGoR. In a later analysis, hypergeometric tests were used to score TCR-TCR, TCR-HLA and TCR-CMV co-occurrence, with a repertoire-size bias correction applied to TCR pairs. In a later analysis, false discovery rates were estimated by permuting HLA or CMV assignments 20 times. In a later analysis, co-occurring TCRs were grouped using DBSCAN, with TCRdist sequence similarity added in when clustering inside HLA-allele-positive subsets. Co-occurrence clustering excluded repertoires with fewer than 30,000 or more than 120,000 public chains, plus five with anomalous nucleotide sharing. TCRdb provides this immuneACCESS table in a form limited to in-frame rearrangements. Some clones are lacking; in checked studies, under half of them reflect an unresolved V gene, and why the rest are absent is not known. The V and J calls and clone size come from that table; D and trimming were worked out from the DNA. The sample contains hundreds of thousands of clones, about 80% of them found a single time. Roughly 2.5% of the sample is in the top ten clones.

Comment on this clone: It has no known antigen specificity. Base-call qualities are not available, and no considerably larger clone is one nucleotide away.

Sequencing used PBMCs. This sequence uses TRBV27 and TRBJ1-1, with TRBD1 identical over 8 junction bases. The origin of this receptor is a woman aged 55-69 years in good health and CMV-seropositive. The CDR3 region: CASSPWTGSDEAFF. The nucleotides are TGTGCCAGCAGTCCCTGGACAGGGTCGGATGAAGCTTTCTTT.